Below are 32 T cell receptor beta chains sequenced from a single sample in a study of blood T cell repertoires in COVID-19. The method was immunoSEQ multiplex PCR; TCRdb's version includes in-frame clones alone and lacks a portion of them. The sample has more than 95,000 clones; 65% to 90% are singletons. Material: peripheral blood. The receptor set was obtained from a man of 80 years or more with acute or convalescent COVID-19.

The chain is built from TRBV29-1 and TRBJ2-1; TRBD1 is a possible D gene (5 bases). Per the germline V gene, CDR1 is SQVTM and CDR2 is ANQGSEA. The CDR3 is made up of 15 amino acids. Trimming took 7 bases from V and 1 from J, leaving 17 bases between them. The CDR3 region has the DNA TGCAGCGCCGAAGGGGCAGGAGATTCCTACAATGAGCAGTTCTTC. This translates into CSAEGAGDSYNEQFF.

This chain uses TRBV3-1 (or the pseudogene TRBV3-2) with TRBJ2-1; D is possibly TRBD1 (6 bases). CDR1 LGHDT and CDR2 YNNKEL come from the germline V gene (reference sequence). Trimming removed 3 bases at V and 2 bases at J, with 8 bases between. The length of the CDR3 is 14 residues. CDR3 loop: CASSHRQAYNEQFF. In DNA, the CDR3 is TGTGCCAGCAGCCACCGACAGGCCTACAATGAGCAGTTCTTC.

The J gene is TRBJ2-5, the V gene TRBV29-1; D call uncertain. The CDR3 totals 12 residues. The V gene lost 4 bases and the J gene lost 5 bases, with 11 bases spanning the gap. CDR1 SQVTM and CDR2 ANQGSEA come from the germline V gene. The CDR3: CSVVAGAETQYF. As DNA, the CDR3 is TGCAGCGTTGTAGCCGGAGCGGAGACCCAGTACTTC.

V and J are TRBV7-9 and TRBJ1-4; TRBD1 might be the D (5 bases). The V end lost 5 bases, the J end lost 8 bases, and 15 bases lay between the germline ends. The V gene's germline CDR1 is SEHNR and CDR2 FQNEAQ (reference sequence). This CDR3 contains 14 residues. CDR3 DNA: TGTGCCAGCAGCCCTTGGGGGGATAGAGAAAAACTGTTTTTT. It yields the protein CASSPWGDREKLFF. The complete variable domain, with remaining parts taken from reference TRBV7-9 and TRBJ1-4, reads DTGVSQNPRHKITKRGQNVTFRCDPISEHNRLYWYRQTLGQGPEFLTYFQNEAQLEKSRLLSDRFSAERPKGSFSTLEIQRTEQGDSAMYLCASSPWGDREKLFFGSGTQLSVL.

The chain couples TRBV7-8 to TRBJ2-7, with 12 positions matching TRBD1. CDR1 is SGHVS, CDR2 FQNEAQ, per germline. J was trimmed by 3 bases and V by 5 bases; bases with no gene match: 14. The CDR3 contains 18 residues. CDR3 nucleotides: TGTGCCAGCAGCCCCCGTCCCAGGGACAGGGGGCTAAGCTACGAGCAGTACTTC. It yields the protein CASSPRPRDRGLSYEQYF.

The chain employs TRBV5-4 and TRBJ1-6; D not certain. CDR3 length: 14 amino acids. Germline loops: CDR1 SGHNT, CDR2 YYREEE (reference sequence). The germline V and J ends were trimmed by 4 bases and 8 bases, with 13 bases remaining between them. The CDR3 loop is CASSTVFPDSPLHF. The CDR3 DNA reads TGTGCCAGCAGCACGGTATTCCCGGATTCACCCCTCCACTTT. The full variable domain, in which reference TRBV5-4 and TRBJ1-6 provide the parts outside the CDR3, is ETGVTQSPTHLIKTRGQQVTLRCSSQSGHNTVSWYQQALGQGPQFIFQYYREEENGRGNFPPRFSGLQFPNYSSELNVNALELDDSALYLCASSTVFPDSPLHFGNGTRLTVT.

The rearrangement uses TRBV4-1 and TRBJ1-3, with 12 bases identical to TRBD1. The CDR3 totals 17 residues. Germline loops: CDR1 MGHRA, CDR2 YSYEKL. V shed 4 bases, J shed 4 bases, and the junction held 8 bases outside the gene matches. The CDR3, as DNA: TGCGCCAGCAGCCGAGCCGGGACAGGGGGCGTCGGAAACACCATATATTTT. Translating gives CASSRAGTGGVGNTIYF.

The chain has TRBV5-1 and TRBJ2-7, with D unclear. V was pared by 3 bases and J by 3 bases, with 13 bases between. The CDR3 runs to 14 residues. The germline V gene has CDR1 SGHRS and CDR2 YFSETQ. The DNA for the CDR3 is TGCGCCAGCAGCTCAGCCGGGTCTTTCTACGAGCAGTACTTC. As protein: CASSSAGSFYEQYF.

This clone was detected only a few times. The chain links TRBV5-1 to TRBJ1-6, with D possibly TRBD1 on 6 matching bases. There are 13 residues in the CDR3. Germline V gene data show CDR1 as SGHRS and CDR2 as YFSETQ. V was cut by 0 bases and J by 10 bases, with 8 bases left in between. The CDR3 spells CASSLGQESPLHF. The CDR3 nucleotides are TGCGCCAGCAGCTTGGGACAGGAATCACCCCTCCACTTT.

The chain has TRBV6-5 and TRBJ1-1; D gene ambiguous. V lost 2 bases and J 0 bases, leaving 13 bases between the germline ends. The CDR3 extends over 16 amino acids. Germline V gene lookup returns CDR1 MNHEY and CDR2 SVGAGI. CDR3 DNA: TGTGCCAGCAGTTACCCCCATGGCAGAATGAACACTGAAGCTTTCTTT. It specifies CASSYPHGRMNTEAFF.

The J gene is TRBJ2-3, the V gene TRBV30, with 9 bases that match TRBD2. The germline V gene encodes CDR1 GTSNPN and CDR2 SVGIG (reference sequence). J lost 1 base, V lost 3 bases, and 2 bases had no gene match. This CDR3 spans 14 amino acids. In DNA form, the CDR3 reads TGTGCCTGGAGCGCTAGCGGGGGCACAGATACGCAGTATTTT. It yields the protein CAWSASGGTDTQYF.

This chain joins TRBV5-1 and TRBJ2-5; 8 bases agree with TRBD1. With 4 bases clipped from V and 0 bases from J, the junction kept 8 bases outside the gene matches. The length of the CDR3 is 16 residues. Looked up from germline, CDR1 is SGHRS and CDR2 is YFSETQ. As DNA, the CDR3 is TGCGCCAGCAGCGCGGGGACAGGAGGATACCAAGAGACCCAGTACTTC. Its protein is CASSAGTGGYQETQYF.

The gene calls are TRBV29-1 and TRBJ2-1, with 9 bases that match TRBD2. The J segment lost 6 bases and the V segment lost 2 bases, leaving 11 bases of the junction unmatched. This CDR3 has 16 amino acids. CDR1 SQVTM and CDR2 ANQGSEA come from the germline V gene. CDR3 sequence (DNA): TGCAGCGTTGAAAGTCTGGCGGGAGGGAACCCCAATGAGCAGTTCTTC. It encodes CSVESLAGGNPNEQFF.

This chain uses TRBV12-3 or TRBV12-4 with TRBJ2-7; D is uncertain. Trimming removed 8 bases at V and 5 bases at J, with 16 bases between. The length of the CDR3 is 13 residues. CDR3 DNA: TGTGCCAGCGGCGGCAGACGTAAAAACGAGCAGTACTTC. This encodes CASGGRRKNEQYF.

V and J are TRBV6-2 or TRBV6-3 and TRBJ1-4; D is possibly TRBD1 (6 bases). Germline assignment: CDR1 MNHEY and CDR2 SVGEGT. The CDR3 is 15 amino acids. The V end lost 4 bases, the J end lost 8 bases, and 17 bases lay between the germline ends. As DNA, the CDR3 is TGTGCCAGCAGTTTAATAGACAGGCGCCAAGAAAAACTGTTTTTT. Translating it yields CASSLIDRRQEKLFF.

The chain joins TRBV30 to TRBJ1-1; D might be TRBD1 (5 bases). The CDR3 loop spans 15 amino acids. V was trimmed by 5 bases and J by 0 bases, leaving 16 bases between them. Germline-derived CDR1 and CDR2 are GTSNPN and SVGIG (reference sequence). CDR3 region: CAWENLGLMNTEAFF. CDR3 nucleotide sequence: TGTGCCTGGGAGAATTTGGGACTGATGAACACTGAAGCTTTCTTT.

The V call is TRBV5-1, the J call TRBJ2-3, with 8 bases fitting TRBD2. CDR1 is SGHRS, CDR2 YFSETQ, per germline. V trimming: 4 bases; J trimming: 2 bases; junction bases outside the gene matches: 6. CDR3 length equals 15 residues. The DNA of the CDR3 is TGCGCCAGCAGCCACACTAGCGGACCCACAGATACGCAGTATTTT. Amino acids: CASSHTSGPTDTQYF.

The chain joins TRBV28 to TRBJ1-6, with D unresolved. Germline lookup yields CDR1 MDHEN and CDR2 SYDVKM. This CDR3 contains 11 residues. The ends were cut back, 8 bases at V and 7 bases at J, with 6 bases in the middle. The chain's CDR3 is CASGRNSPLHF. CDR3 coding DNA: TGTGCCAGCGGGCGAAATTCACCCCTCCACTTT.

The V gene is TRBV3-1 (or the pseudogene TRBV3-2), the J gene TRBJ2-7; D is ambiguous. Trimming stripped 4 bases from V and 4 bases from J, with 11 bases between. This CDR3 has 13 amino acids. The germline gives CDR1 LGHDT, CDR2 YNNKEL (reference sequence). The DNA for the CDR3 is TGTGCCAGCAGCCCCGCAGTCGATTACGAGCAGTACTTC. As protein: CASSPAVDYEQYF.

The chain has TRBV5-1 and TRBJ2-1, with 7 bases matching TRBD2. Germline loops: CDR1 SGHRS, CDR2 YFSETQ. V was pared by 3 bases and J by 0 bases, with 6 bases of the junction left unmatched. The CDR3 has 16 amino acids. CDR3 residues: CASSSLAGASYNEQFF. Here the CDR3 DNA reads TGCGCCAGCAGCTCCTTAGCGGGTGCCTCCTACAATGAGCAGTTCTTC.

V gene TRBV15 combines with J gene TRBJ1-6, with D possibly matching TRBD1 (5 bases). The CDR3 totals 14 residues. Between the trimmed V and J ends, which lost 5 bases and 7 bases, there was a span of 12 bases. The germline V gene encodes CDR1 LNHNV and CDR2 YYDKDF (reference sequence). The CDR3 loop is CATSRDGGNSPLHF. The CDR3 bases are TGTGCCACCAGCCGGGACGGGGGGAATTCACCCCTCCACTTT.

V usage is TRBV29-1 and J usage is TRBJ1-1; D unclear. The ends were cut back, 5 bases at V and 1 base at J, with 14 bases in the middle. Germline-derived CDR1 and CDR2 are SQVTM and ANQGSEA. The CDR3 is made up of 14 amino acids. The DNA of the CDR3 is TGCAGCGTTTCCCTCGGGATCCCGAACACTGAAGCTTTCTTT. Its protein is CSVSLGIPNTEAFF.

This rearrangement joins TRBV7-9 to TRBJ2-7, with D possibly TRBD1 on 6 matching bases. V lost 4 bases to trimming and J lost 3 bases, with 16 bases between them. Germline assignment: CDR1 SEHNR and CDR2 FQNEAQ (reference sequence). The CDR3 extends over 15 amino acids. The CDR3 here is CASSSLGGLIYEQYF. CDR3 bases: TGTGCCAGCAGCTCTCTAGGGGGTCTTATCTACGAGCAGTACTTC.

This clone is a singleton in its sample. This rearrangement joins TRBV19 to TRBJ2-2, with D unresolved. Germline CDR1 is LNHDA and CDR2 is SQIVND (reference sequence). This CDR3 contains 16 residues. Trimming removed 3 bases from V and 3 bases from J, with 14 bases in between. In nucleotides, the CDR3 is TGTGCCAGTAGTATTGTCTACCTTCCACACACCGGGGAGCTGTTTTTT. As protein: CASSIVYLPHTGELFF.

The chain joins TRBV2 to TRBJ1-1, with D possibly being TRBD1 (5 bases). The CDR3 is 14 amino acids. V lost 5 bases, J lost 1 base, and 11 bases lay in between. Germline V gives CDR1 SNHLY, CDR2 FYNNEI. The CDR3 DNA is TGTGCCAGCAGTCGACAGCGGGAGAACACTGAAGCTTTCTTT. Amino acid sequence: CASSRQRENTEAFF.

In nucleotides, the CDR3 is TGTGCCAGCAGTACTTGGGGACAGGGGGCGGGAGGAAACACCATATATTTT. Protein sequence: CASSTWGQGAGGNTIYF. The genes are TRBV28 and TRBJ1-3; 12 bases line up with TRBD1. CDR1 is MDHEN, CDR2 SYDVKM, per germline. This CDR3 is 17 amino acids long. Trimming took 5 bases from V and 4 from J; bases not matched to a gene: 9.

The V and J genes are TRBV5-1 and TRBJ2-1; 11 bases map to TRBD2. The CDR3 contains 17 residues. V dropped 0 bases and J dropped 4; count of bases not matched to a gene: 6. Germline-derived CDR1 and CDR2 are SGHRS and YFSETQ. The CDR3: CASSLATSGSPYNEQFF. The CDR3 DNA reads TGCGCCAGCAGCTTGGCTACTAGCGGGAGCCCTTACAATGAGCAGTTCTTC.

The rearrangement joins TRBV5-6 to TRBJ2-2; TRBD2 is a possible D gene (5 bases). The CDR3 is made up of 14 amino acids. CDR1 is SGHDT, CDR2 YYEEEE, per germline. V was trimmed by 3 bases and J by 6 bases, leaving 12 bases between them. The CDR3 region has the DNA TGTGCCAGCAGCTCGCCGAGGGCGGCCGGGGAGCTGTTTTTT. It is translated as CASSSPRAAGELFF. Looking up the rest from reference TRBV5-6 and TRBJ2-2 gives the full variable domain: DAGVTQSPTHLIKTRGQQVTLRCSPKSGHDTVSWYQQALGQGPQFIFQYYEEEERQRGNFPDRFSGHQFPNYSSELNVNALLLGDSALYLCASSSPRAAGELFFGEGSRLTVL.

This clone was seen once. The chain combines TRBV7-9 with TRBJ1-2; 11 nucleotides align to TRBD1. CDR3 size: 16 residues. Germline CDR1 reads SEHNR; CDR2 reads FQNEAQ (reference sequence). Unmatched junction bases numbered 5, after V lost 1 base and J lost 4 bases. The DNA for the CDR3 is TGTGCCAGCAGCTTAGGCGGACAGGGGGCATCCTATGGCTACACCTTC. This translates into CASSLGGQGASYGYTF.

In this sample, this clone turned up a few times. The CDR3 DNA reads as TGTGCCAGCAGCTTAATGGGCGGGACAGGCTCCTACGAGCAGTACTTC. Its protein product is CASSLMGGTGSYEQYF. The V call is TRBV7-9, the J call TRBJ2-7; 8 bases are shared with TRBD1. The CDR3 length is 16 residues. J lost 0 bases, V lost 2 bases, and 6 bases had no gene match. The V gene's germline CDR1 is SEHNR and CDR2 FQNEAQ (reference sequence). Combining the CDR3 with reference TRBV7-9 and TRBJ2-7 gives the whole variable domain DTGVSQNPRHKITKRGQNVTFRCDPISEHNRLYWYRQTLGQGPEFLTYFQNEAQLEKSRLLSDRFSAERPKGSFSTLEIQRTEQGDSAMYLCASSLMGGTGSYEQYFGPGTRLTVT.

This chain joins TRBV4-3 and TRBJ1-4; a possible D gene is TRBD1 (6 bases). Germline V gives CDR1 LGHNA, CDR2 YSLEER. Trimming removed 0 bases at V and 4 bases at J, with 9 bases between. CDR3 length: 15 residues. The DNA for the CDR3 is TGCGCCAGCAGCCAAGATGTAGGGGGTAATGAAAAACTGTTTTTT. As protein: CASSQDVGGNEKLFF.

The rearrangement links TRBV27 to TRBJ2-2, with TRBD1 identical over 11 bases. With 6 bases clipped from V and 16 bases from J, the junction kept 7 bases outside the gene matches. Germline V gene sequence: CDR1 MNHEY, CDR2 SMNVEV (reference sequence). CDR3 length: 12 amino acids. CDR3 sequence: CASSPRTGGAFF. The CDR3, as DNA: TGTGCCAGCAGCCCTCGGACAGGGGGCGCGTTTTTT.